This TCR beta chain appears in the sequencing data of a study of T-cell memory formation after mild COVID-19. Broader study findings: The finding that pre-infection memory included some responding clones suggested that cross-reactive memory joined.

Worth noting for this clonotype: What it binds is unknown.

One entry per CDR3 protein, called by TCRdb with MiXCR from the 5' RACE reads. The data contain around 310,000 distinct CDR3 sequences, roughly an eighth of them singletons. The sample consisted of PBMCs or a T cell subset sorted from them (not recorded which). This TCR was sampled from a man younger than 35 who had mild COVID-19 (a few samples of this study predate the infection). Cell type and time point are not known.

The CDR3, as DNA: TGTGCCAGCAGTTACCTTGGGGAGGTGTTAAGCTATGGCTACACCTTC. Protein product: CASSYLGEVLSYGYTF. V usage is TRBV6-5 and J usage is TRBJ1-2; no firm D call. Deletions cut 2 bases from V and 4 bases from J, with 17 bases between. Germline lookup yields CDR1 MNHEY and CDR2 SVGAGI. This CDR3 region has 16 residues.